This passage covers 20 T cell receptor beta chains from one sample sequenced in a study of cytomegalovirus exposure and HLA in healthy donors. This PCR relied on a set of 60 Vbeta primers and 13 Jbeta primers. Generated by immunoSEQ multiplex PCR, the TCRdb table keeps only in-frame clones and is missing some. The sample consists of about 190,000 clones, roughly 80% of them appearing once. The material sequenced was PBMCs. These receptors all come from a male donor in good health and CMV-seronegative.

The rearrangement links TRBV2 to TRBJ2-7, with 8 bases identical to TRBD1. V was pared by 6 bases and J by 2 bases, with 6 bases of the junction left unmatched. The CDR3 contains 14 residues. Germline assignment: CDR1 SNHLY and CDR2 FYNNEI. In nucleotides, the CDR3 is TGTGCCAGCAGCGTGGGGACAGGAGCCTACGAGCAGTACTTC. It encodes CASSVGTGAYEQYF.

The chain's CDR3 is CASSLNGARDTQYF. The CDR3 nucleotides are TGTGCCAGCAGCTTAAATGGGGCGAGAGATACGCAGTATTTT. The V and J genes are TRBV7-3 and TRBJ2-3, with a possible D match to TRBD1 (5 bases). The V end was cut by 1 base, the J end by 5 bases, with 10 bases between. This CDR3 is built from 14 residues. Germline lookup yields CDR1 SGHTA and CDR2 FQGTGA.

The chain carries TRBV19 and TRBJ2-1, with 7 bases matching TRBD1. Looked up from germline, CDR1 is LNHDA and CDR2 is SQIVND (reference sequence). This CDR3 region has 14 residues. The J segment lost 6 bases and the V segment lost 3 bases, leaving 5 bases of the junction unmatched. CDR3 in DNA: TGTGCCAGTAGTATTGTACCAGGGGGCAATGAGCAGTTCTTC. Its translation: CASSIVPGGNEQFF.

V gene TRBV28 combines with J gene TRBJ2-5; a possible D gene is TRBD1 (5 bases). V lost 3 bases to trimming and J lost 3 bases, with 14 bases between them. The CDR3 covers 15 residues. The germline gives CDR1 MDHEN, CDR2 SYDVKM. The CDR3 sequence: CASSFLQGAEETQYF. As DNA, the CDR3 is TGTGCCAGCAGTTTTCTCCAAGGGGCGGAAGAGACCCAGTACTTC.

As DNA, the CDR3 is TGTGCCACTAGGAGCGACGGAGCCTACGAGCAGTACTTC. It encodes CATRSDGAYEQYF. The chain has TRBV6-1 and TRBJ2-7; no clear D gene. With 10 bases removed from V and 2 bases from J, the gap between germline ends came to 15 bases. This CDR3 has 13 residues. From germline, CDR1 is MNHNS and CDR2 SASEGT.

The J gene is TRBJ1-2, the V gene TRBV7-2, with 9 bases lining up with TRBD1. The CDR3 sequence is 15 residues long. Looked up from germline, CDR1 is SGHTA and CDR2 is FQGNSA. Unmatched junction bases numbered 6, after V lost 3 bases and J lost 4 bases. CDR3 nucleotide sequence: TGTGCCAGCAGCTTTACCGGGACAGGGATCTATGGCTACACCTTC. It codes for CASSFTGTGIYGYTF. The complete variable domain, with remaining parts taken from reference TRBV7-2 and TRBJ1-2, reads GAGVSQSPSNKVTEKGKDVELRCDPISGHTALYWYRQSLGQGLEFLIYFQGNSAPDKSGLPSDRFSAERTGGSVSTLTIQRTQQEDSAVYLCASSFTGTGIYGYTFGSGTRLTVV.

The rearrangement uses TRBV13 and TRBJ1-2; 11 bases align to TRBD1. CDR1 and CDR2 from the germline V gene are PRHDT and FYEKMQ (reference sequence). CDR3 size: 15 residues. Trimming removed 5 bases from V and 2 bases from J; junction bases left unmatched: 4. The chain's CDR3 is CASSLRTGGNYGYTF. CDR3 bases: TGTGCCAGCAGCCTGAGGACAGGGGGCAACTATGGCTACACCTTC.

This chain links TRBV5-1 with TRBJ2-7, with TRBD1 matching over 7 bases. J lost 5 bases, V lost 2 bases, and 10 bases had no gene match. Germline lookup yields CDR1 SGHRS and CDR2 YFSETQ. CDR3 length equals 15 residues. CDR3 sequence: CASSFQTGQYDEQYF. CDR3 DNA: TGCGCCAGCAGCTTCCAGACGGGACAGTACGACGAGCAGTACTTC.

This chain uses TRBV27 with TRBJ1-1, with 7 bases aligning to TRBD1. Trimming cost V 5 bases and J 6 bases; bases outside gene matches: 6. The CDR3 is 13 residues long. Looked up from germline, CDR1 is MNHEY and CDR2 is SMNVEV (reference sequence). CDR3: CASSPPTGSEAFF. DNA for the CDR3: TGTGCCAGCAGTCCTCCGACAGGGTCTGAAGCTTTCTTT.

The CDR3 DNA follows: TGTGCCAGCAGCTTGGGCGGGGGTAACACTGAAGCTTTCTTT. Encoded protein: CASSLGGGNTEAFF. V gene TRBV7-9 combines with J gene TRBJ1-1; D possibly corresponds to TRBD1 (5 bases). The CDR3 spans 14 residues. From germline, CDR1 is SEHNR and CDR2 FQNEAQ (reference sequence). The V end lost 3 bases, the J end lost 2 bases, and 10 bases lay between the germline ends. The full variable domain, completed using reference TRBV7-9 and TRBJ1-1, is DTGVSQNPRHKITKRGQNVTFRCDPISEHNRLYWYRQTLGQGPEFLTYFQNEAQLEKSRLLSDRFSAERPKGSFSTLEIQRTEQGDSAMYLCASSLGGGNTEAFFGQGTRLTVV.

The chain couples TRBV28 to TRBJ2-4; 10 nucleotides line up with TRBD2. The CDR3 spans 15 residues. The germline CDR1 and CDR2 sequences are MDHEN and SYDVKM. V gave up 2 bases and J gave up 3 bases; unmatched junction bases: 1. In nucleotides, the CDR3 is TGTGCCAGCAGTTTAGGACTAGCGGACAAAAACATTCAGTACTTC. It translates to CASSLGLADKNIQYF. The complete variable domain, with remaining parts taken from reference TRBV28 and TRBJ2-4, reads DVKVTQSSRYLVKRTGEKVFLECVQDMDHENMFWYRQDPGLGLRLIYFSYDVKMKEKGDIPEGYSVSREKKERFSLILESASTNQTSMYLCASSLGLADKNIQYFGAGTRLSVL.

This sequence joins TRBV6-1 and TRBJ2-3, with TRBD2 matching 9 bases. With V trimmed by 3 bases and J by 4 bases, 8 bases remained unmatched. The CDR3 covers 16 residues. CDR1 and CDR2 from the germline V gene are MNHNS and SASEGT. The CDR3 loop is CASSDEVAGASDTQYF. In nucleotides, the CDR3 is TGTGCCAGCAGTGACGAGGTAGCGGGGGCATCAGATACGCAGTATTTT.

This rearrangement joins TRBV18 to TRBJ1-1; D possibly corresponds to TRBD1 (5 bases). Germline assignment: CDR1 KGHSH and CDR2 LQKENI. V was shortened by 3 bases and J by 6 bases, with 20 bases between the two germline ends. The CDR3 runs to 16 residues. The CDR3 nucleotides are TGTGCCAGCTCACCCGCGGCGGGGGGAACACCCGCTGAAGCTTTCTTT. It is translated as CASSPAAGGTPAEAFF. Together with reference TRBV18 and TRBJ1-1, the CDR3 gives the full variable domain: NAGVMQNPRHLVRRRGQEARLRCSPMKGHSHVYWYRQLPEEGLKFMVYLQKENIIDESGMPKERFSAEFPKEGPSILRIQQVVRGDSAAYFCASSPAAGGTPAEAFFGQGTRLTVV.

V gene TRBV19 combines with J gene TRBJ2-6, with 7 nucleotides matching TRBD1. CDR1 and CDR2 (germline): LNHDA, SQIVND (reference sequence). The CDR3 sequence is 14 residues long. The ends lost 8 bases at V and 2 bases at J; junction bases unmatched: 3. The CDR3 is CASSTGAGANVLTF. The CDR3 bases are TGTGCCAGTTCAACAGGGGCTGGGGCCAACGTCCTGACTTTC.

The rearrangement uses TRBV5-1 and TRBJ2-1, with a possible D match to TRBD1 (6 bases). The CDR3 runs to 15 residues. V dropped 0 bases and J dropped 8 bases, with 15 bases sitting between them. Per the germline V gene, CDR1 is SGHRS and CDR2 is YFSETQ. The CDR3 loop is CASSLGTVQVDEQFF. DNA for the CDR3: TGCGCCAGCAGCTTGGGGACAGTCCAAGTCGATGAGCAGTTCTTC.

This clone was detected many times. The rearrangement joins TRBV7-9 to TRBJ2-1; 7 positions match TRBD2. Germline V gene data show CDR1 as SEHNR and CDR2 as FQNEAQ (reference sequence). The V segment lost 5 bases and the J segment 2 bases; nucleotides outside the gene matches: 9. The CDR3 covers 16 residues. The CDR3 is CASSRGSRTTYNEQFF. CDR3 bases: TGTGCCAGCAGCCGCGGGAGCCGAACCACCTACAATGAGCAGTTCTTC.

This clone was counted only a few times. V is TRBV30 and J is TRBJ1-1; D ambiguous. This CDR3 has 13 residues. The V gene lost 4 bases and the J gene lost 1 base, with 10 bases spanning the gap. Looked up from germline, CDR1 is GTSNPN and CDR2 is SVGIG (reference sequence). In DNA form, the CDR3 reads TGTGCCTGGACCCCTGACACGAACACTGAAGCTTTCTTT. It yields the protein CAWTPDTNTEAFF. The entire variable domain, with the rest obtained from reference TRBV30 and TRBJ1-1, is as follows: SQTIHQWPATLVQPVGSPLSLECTVEGTSNPNLYWYRQAAGRGLQLLFYSVGIGQISSEVPQNLSASRPQDRQFILSSKKLLLSDSGFYLCAWTPDTNTEAFFGQGTRLTVV.

CDR3: CASSQENRDRGSYTF. CDR3 DNA sequence: TGCGCCAGCAGCCAAGAAAACCGGGACAGGGGATCCTACACCTTC. The rearrangement joins TRBV4-3 to TRBJ1-2; 10 bases are shared with TRBD1. The CDR3 is 15 amino acids. Germline CDR1 reads LGHNA; CDR2 reads YSLEER. Unmatched junction bases numbered 8, after V lost 0 bases and J lost 10 bases.

This chain uses TRBV4-3 with TRBJ1-3; D not resolved. With 8 bases removed from V and 8 bases from J, the gap between germline ends came to 10 bases. Germline CDR1 reads LGHNA; CDR2 reads YSLEER. There are 11 residues in the CDR3. CDR3 in amino acids: CASAYRDTIYF. In DNA form, the CDR3 reads TGCGCCAGCGCCTACCGAGACACCATATATTTT.

The chain has TRBV29-1 and TRBJ2-3; TRBD2 matches at 14 bases. The J segment lost 10 bases and the V segment lost 3 bases, leaving 9 bases of the junction unmatched. Germline loops: CDR1 SQVTM, CDR2 ANQGSEA. The length of the CDR3 is 15 residues. This CDR3 reads CSVDGTSGGLRAQYF. CDR3 nucleotide sequence: TGCAGCGTTGACGGGACTAGCGGGGGACTACGGGCGCAGTATTTT.